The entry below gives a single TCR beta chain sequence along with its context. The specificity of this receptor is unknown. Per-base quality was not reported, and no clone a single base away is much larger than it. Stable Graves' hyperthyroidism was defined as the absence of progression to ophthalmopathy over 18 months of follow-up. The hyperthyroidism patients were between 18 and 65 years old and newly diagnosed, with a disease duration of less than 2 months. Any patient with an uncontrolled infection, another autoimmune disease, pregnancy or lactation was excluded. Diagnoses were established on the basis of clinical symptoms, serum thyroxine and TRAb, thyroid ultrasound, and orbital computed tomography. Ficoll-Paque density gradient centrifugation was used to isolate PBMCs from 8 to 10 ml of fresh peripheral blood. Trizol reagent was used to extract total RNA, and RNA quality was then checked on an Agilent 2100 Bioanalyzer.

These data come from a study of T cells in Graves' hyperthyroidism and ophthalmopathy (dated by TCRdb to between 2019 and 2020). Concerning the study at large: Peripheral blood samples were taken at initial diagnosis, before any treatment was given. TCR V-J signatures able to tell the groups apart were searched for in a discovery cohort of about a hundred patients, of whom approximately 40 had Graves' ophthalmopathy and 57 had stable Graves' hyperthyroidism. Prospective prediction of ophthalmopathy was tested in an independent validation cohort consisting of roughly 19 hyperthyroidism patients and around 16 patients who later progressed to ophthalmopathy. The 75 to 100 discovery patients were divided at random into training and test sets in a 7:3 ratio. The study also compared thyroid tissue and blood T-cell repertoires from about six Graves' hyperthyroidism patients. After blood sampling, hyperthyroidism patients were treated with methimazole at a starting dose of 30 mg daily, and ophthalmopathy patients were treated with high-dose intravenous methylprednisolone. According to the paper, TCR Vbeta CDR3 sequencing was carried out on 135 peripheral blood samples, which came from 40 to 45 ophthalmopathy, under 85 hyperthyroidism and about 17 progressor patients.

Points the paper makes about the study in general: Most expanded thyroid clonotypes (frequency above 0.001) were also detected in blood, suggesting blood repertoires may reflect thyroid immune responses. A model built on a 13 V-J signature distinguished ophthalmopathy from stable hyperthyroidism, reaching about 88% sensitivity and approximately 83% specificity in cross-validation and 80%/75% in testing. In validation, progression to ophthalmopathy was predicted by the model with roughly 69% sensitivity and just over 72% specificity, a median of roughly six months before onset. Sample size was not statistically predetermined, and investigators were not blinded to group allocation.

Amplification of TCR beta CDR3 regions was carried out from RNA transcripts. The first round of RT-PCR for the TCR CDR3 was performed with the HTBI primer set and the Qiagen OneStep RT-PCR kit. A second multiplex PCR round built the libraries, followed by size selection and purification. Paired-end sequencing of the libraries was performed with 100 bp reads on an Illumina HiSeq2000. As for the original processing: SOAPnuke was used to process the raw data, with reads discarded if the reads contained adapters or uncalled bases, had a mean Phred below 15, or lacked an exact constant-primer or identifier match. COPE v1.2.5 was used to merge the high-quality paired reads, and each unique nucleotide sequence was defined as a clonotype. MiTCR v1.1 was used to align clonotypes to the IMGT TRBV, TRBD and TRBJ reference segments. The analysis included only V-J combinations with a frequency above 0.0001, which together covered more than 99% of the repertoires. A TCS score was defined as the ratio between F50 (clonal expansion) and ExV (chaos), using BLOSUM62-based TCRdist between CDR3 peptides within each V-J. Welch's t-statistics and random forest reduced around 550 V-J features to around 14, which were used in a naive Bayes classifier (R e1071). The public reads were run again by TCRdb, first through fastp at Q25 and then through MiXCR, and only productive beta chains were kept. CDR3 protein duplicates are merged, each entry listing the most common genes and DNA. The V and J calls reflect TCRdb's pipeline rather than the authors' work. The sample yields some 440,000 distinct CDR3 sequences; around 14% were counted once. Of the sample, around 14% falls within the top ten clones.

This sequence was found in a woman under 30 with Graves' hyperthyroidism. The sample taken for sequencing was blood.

In nucleotide form, the sequence is TGTGCCAGCAGTTACTTGGGACAGGGGGATAATGGCTACACCTTC. This codes for CASSYLGQGDNGYTF. Recombination joined TRBV5-4 with TRBJ1-2, with TRBD1 identical over 11 junction bases. Unmatched junction bases come to 9, with V trimmed by 5 bases and J by 6 bases. Measured from the cysteine to the phenylalanine, the CDR3 is 15 residues long. Left in the record is the CDR3 DNA by itself, 45 bases read in frame from the first base. In the germline V gene (reference sequence), CDR1 corresponds to SGHNT and CDR2 to YYREEE.